The sequence of this TCR beta chain was determined in a study of response to subunit inactivated influenza vaccine. Study-wide results and limits: The authors suggested that few new T cells are recruited per seasonal influenza vaccination.

TCRdb used MiXCR to reprocess the RT-PCR reads, holding one entry per CDR3 protein. The repertoire holds about 780,000 distinct CDR3 sequences, with about 18% as singletons. This clonotype was recorded only once. Antigen specificity is unknown. Source: PBMCs from blood, taken more than 4 days after vaccination. The clonotype was recovered from a man aged 50 or older who received an inactivated influenza vaccine.

The CDR3, as DNA: TGTGCCAGCTCACCACAGGGATCTACCCTCACAGATACGCAGTATTTT. Translating gives CASSPQGSTLTDTQYF. The chain combines TRBV18 with TRBJ2-3, with unresolved D. The CDR3 covers 16 residues. CDR1 KGHSH and CDR2 LQKENI come from the germline V gene. V lost 1 base and J 2 bases, leaving 13 bases between the germline ends. Full variable domain (rest looked up from reference TRBV18 and TRBJ2-3): NAGVMQNPRHLVRRRGQEARLRCSPMKGHSHVYWYRQLPEEGLKFMVYLQKENIIDESGMPKERFSAEFPKEGPSILRIQQVVRGDSAAYFCASSPQGSTLTDTQYFGPGTRLTVL.